Listed here is a single T cell receptor (beta chain). The data belong to a study of Graves' ophthalmopathy and Graves' hyperthyroidism. RNA transcripts were the template, and TCR beta CDR3 regions were amplified from them. The workflow started with a first-round RT-PCR run with HTBI primers and then moved on to a second-round multiplex PCR. TCRdb processed the multiplex PCR reads anew with MiXCR; each CDR3 protein has one entry. Of under 800,000 distinct CDR3 sequences listed, 22% are singletons. This CDR3 spans 13 amino acids. V lost 0 bases and J 8 bases, leaving 10 bases between the germline ends. Germline values: CDR1 LGHDT, CDR2 YNNKEL (reference sequence). Newly diagnosed, the hyperthyroidism patients had under 2 months' duration and were aged 18 to 65.

This chain connects TRBV3-1 to TRBJ1-1; no reliable D call. The sample was peripheral blood. The sequence came from a woman aged 18-29 years with stable Graves' hyperthyroidism. Some clones in this sample may be carry-over from other donors' samples. CDR3 in DNA: TGTGCCAGCAGCCAAGATGGTAGGTTGGAAGCTTTCTTT. It is translated as CASSQDGRLEAFF.